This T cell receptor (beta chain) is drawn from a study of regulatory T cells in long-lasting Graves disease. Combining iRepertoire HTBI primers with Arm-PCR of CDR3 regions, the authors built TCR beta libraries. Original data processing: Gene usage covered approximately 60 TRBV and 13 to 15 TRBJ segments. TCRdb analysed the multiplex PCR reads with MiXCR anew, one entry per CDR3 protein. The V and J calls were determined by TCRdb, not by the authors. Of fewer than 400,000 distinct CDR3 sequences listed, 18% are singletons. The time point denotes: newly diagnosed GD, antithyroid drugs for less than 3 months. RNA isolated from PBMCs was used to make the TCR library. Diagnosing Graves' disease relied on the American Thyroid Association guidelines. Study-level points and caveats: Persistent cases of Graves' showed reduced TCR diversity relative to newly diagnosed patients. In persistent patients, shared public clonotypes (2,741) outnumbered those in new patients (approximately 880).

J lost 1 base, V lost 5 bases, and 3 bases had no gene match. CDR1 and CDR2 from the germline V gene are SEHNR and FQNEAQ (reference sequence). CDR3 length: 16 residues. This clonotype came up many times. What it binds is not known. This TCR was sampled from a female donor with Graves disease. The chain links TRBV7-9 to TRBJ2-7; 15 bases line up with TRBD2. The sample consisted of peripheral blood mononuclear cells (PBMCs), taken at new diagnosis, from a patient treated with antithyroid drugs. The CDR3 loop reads CASSMGTSGRSYEQYF. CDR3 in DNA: TGTGCCAGCAGCATGGGGACTAGCGGGAGGTCCTACGAGCAGTACTTC.